The present TCR beta chain was sequenced within a study of beta chain features in type 1 diabetes. Overall study context: Sorted cells examined across all samples numbered around 99,000,000.

The purity of all sorted populations exceeded 98%. This clone came up a few times. This CDR3 has 15 amino acids. Trimming removed 4 bases from V and 1 base from J, with 12 bases in between. CDR1 and CDR2 (germline): SGHRS, YFSETQ. Every bit of the isolated RNA underwent reverse transcription, so sequencing read expressed TCRB transcripts. Roughly 3.7 million reads, on average, came from each naive, central memory and regulatory T cell sample. Profiling relied on immunoSEQ multiplex PCR, and the TCRdb table lists in-frame clones only, not all of them. The sample records just over 600,000 clones, 15% being singletons.

Sequenced sample: naive CD4+ T cells from blood. This chain uses TRBV5-1 with TRBJ1-5; maybe TRBD1 (6 bases). The TCR originated in a man aged 18 to 29 in good health. The CDR3 protein is CASSPQGSSNQPQHF. In nucleotides, the CDR3 is TGCGCCAGCAGCCCGCAGGGGTCAAGCAATCAGCCCCAGCATTTT.